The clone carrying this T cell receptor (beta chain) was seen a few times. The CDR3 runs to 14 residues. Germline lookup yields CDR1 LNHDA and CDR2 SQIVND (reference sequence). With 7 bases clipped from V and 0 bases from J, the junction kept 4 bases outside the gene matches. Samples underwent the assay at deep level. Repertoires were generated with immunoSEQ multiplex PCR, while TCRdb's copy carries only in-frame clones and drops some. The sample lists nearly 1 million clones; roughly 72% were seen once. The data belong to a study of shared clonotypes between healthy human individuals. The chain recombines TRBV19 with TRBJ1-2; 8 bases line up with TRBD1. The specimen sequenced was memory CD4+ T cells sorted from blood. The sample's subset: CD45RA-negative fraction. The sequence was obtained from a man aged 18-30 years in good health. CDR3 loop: CASKQGASNYGYTF. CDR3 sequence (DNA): TGTGCCAGTAAGCAGGGGGCGTCTAACTATGGCTACACCTTC.